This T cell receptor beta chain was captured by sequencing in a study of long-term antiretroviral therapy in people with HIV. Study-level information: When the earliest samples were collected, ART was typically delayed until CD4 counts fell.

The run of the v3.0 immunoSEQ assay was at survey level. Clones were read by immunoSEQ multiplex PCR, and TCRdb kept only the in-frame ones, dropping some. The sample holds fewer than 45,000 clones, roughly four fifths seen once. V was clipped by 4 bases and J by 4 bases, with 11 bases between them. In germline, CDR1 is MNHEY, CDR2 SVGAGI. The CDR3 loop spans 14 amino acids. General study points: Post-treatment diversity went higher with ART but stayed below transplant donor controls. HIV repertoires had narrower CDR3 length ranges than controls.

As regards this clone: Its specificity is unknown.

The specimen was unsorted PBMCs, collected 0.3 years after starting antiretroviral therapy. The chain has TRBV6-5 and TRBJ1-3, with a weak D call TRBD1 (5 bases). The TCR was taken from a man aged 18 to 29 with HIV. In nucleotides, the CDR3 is TGTGCCAGCAGTTCGACCAGGACAGGAAACACCATATATTTT. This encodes CASSSTRTGNTIYF.